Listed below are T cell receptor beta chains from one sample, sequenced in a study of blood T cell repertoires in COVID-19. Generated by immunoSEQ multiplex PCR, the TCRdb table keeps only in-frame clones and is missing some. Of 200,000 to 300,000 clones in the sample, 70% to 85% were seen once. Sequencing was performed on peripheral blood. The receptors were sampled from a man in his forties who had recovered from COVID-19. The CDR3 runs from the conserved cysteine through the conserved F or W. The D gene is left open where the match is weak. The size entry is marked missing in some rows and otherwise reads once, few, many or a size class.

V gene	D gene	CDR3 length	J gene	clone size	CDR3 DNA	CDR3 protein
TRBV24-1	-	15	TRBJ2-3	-	TGTGCCACCAGTGATTTGGGGGACAAGACAGATACGCAGTATTTT	CATSDLGDKTDTQYF
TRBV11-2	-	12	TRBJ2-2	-	TGTGCCAGCAGCTTCTTGTCCGGGGAGCTGTTTTTT	CASSFLSGELFF
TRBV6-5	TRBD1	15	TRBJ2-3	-	TGTGCCAGCAGTTACCAGGGGGCGACCACAGATACGCAGTATTTT	CASSYQGATTDTQYF
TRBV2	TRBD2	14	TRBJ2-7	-	TGTGCCAGCAGTGCTCTAGCGGGTACCTACGAGCAGTACTTC	CASSALAGTYEQYF
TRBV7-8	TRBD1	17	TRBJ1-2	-	TGTGCCAGCAGCTTAGCTTCTCAGGGGGGACGGAACTATGGCTACACCTTC	CASSLASQGGRNYGYTF
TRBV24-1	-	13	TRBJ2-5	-	TGTGCCACCAGTGATTTAGCCTCAGAGACCCAGTACTTC	CATSDLASETQYF
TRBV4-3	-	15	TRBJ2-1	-	TGCGCCAGCAGCCCTTTAGCTAGCTCCTACAATGAGCAGTTCTTC	CASSPLASSYNEQFF
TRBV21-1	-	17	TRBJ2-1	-	TGTGCCAGCAGCAAGCTACTTAGCGGGGGTGTTGAAAATGAGCAGTTCTTC	CASSKLLSGGVENEQFF
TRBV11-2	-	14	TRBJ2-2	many	TGTGCCAGCAGCTTAGGTGTAGTGGCCGGGGAGCTGTTTTTT	CASSLGVVAGELFF
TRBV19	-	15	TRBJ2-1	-	TGTGCCAGTAGTATAGGGAGGGCCCGAAGGGATGAGCAGTTCTTC	CASSIGRARRDEQFF
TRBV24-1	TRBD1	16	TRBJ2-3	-	TGTGCCACCAGTGACCCCGGGACAGCTAGCACAGATACGCAGTATTTT	CATSDPGTASTDTQYF
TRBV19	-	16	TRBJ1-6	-	TGTGCCAGTAGTATAACCCCCCGACTGTCCAATTCACCCCTCCACTTT	CASSITPRLSNSPLHF
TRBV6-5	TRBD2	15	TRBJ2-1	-	TGTGCCAGCAGTCCGCGCTTAGCGGGAAACAATGAGCAGTTCTTC	CASSPRLAGNNEQFF
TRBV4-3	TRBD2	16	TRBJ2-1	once	TGCGCCAGCAGCCACTCGACTAGCGGGAACGACAATGAGCAGTTCTTC	CASSHSTSGNDNEQFF
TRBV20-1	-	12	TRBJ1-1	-	TGCAGTGCTAGTTTGGGAGGTGCTGAAGCTTTCTTT	CSASLGGAEAFF
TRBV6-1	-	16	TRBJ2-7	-	TGTGCCAGCAGTGAATGGCTGCCACAGAGTACCTACGAGCAGTACTTC	CASSEWLPQSTYEQYF
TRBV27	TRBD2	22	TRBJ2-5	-	TGTGCCAGCAGCCAAACTGGCTGGGTGAGGGCTAGCGGGAGGGCCGTGGGAGAGACCCAGTACTTC	CASSQTGWVRASGRAVGETQYF
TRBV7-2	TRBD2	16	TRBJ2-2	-	TGTGCCAGCAGCTCCGGGGGACTAGCGGGGGAAGGGGAGCTGTTTTTT	CASSSGGLAGEGELFF
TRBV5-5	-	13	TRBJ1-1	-	TGTGCCAGCAGCCAAGAAGGAGGCACTGAAGCTTTCTTT	CASSQEGGTEAFF
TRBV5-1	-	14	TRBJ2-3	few	TGCGCCAGCAGCTTGGGACAGAGTGAAGATACGCAGTATTTT	CASSLGQSEDTQYF
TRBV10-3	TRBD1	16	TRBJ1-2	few	TGTGCCATCAGTGGAGACGGGACAGGGCCCGACTATGGCTACACCTTC	CAISGDGTGPDYGYTF
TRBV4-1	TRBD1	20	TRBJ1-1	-	TGCGCCAGCAGCCATCCCCCACGATATATATCTGTTCCAGGGGGCACTGAAGCTTTCTTT	CASSHPPRYISVPGGTEAFF
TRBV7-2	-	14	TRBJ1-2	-	TGTGCCAGCAGCTTAGGCGGGGGACCCTATGGCTACACCTTC	CASSLGGGPYGYTF
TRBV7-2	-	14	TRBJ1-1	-	TGTGCCAGCAGCCCCGGGAGTTGGAACACTGAAGCTTTCTTT	CASSPGSWNTEAFF
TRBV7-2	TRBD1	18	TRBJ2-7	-	TGTGCCAGCAGCTGGAAGCCCGGGACAGGGGGCCTTTCCTACGAGCAGTACTTC	CASSWKPGTGGLSYEQYF
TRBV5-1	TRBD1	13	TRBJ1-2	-	TGCGCCAGCAGCGCCGGGACAGGGGGAGGCTACACCTTC	CASSAGTGGGYTF
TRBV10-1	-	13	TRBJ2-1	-	TGCGCCAGCAGTGGCACAGACCCCAATGAGCAGTTCTTC	CASSGTDPNEQFF
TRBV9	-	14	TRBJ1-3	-	TGTGCCAGCAGCCCCCGGAGCTCTGGAAACACCATATATTTT	CASSPRSSGNTIYF
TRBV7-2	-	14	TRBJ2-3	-	TGTGCCAGCAGCGAGAAGGTCGGGAGAGATACGCAGTATTTT	CASSEKVGRDTQYF
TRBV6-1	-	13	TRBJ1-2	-	TGTGCCAGCAGTGAACGCAGCGTAGAAGGCTACACCTTC	CASSERSVEGYTF
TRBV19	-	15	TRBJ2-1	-	TGTGCCAGTAGTATTCCCGGACTGTATAGCAATGAGCAGTTCTTC	CASSIPGLYSNEQFF
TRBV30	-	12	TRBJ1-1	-	TGTGCCTGGAGTAGGGACACCACTGAAGCTTTCTTT	CAWSRDTTEAFF
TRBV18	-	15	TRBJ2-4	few	TGTGCCAGCTCACCACCCCAGATAGCCAAAAACATTCAGTACTTC	CASSPPQIAKNIQYF
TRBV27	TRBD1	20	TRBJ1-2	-	TGTGCCAGCAGTTTATCGATCGTAACAGGACAGGGGGAAATCGGCTATGGCTACACCTTC	CASSLSIVTGQGEIGYGYTF
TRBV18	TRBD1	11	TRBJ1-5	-	TGTGCCAGCTCACCGGGACAGGGGAAGCATTTT	CASSPGQGKHF
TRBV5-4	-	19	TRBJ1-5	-	TGTGCCAGCAGCTTAGTGGAATCGTCTCATCCCGAGGGCAATCAGCCCCAGCATTTT	CASSLVESSHPEGNQPQHF
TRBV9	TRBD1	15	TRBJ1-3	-	TGTGCCAGCAGCGCTACCGGGACAGGGAGAAACACCATATATTTT	CASSATGTGRNTIYF
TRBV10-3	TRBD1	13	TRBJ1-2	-	TGTGCCATCAGATATACAGGGGGCCATGGCTACACCTTC	CAIRYTGGHGYTF
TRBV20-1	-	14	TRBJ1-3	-	TGCAGTGCTAGTAAGCAGGGCCCGGGAGACACCATATATTTT	CSASKQGPGDTIYF
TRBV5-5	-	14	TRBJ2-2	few	TGTGCCAGCAGCTTGGTAGTAGACACCGGGGAGCTGTTTTTT	CASSLVVDTGELFF
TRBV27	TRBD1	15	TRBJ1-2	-	TGTGCCAGCAGTTCCCCCCAGACAGGGAACTATGGCTACACCTTC	CASSSPQTGNYGYTF
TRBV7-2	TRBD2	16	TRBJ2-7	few	TGTGCCAGCAGCTTAAGCCCTGCGGGAGTAAACCACGAGCAGTACTTC	CASSLSPAGVNHEQYF
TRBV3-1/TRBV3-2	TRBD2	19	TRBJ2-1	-	TGTGCCAGCAGCTACTCCGGGACTAGCGGGATAGGGTCCTACAATGAGCAGTTCTTC	CASSYSGTSGIGSYNEQFF
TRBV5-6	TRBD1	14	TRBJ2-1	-	TGTGCCAGCAGGTTCCGGGACAGCTACAATGAGCAGTTCTTC	CASRFRDSYNEQFF
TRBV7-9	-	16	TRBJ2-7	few	TGTGCCAGCAGCTTAGAAGGAGGTTGGAGCTCCTACGAGCAGTACTTC	CASSLEGGWSSYEQYF
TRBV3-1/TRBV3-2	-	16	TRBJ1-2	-	TGTGCCAGCAGCCAACTTGCAGGGGCGCAGGACTATGGCTACACCTTC	CASSQLAGAQDYGYTF
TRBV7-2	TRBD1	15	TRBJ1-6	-	TGTGCCAGCAGCCGGACGAGACAGGGAAATTCACCCCTCCACTTT	CASSRTRQGNSPLHF
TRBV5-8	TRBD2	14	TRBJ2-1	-	TGTGCCAGCAGCGGGGGACTAGTTTCGGCTGAGCAGTTCTTC	CASSGGLVSAEQFF
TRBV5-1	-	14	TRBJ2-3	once	TGCGCCAGCAGTTCGGGACAACCCACAGATACGCAGTATTTT	CASSSGQPTDTQYF
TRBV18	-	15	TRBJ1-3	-	TGTGCCAGCTCACCACCGGGGGGCTCTGGAAACACCATATATTTT	CASSPPGGSGNTIYF
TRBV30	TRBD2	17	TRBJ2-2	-	TGTGCCTGGAGTACAGCCATGACTAGCCGTGGCACCGGGGAGCTGTTTTTT	CAWSTAMTSRGTGELFF
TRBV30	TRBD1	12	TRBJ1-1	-	TGTGCCTGGACCAGGGGGCAGACTGAAGCTTTCTTT	CAWTRGQTEAFF
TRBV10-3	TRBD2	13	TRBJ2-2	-	TGTGCCATCAGGGCGGGAGGGCCCGGGGAGCTGTTTTTT	CAIRAGGPGELFF
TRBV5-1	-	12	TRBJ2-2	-	TGCGCCAGCAGCTTGGCCCACGGGGAGCTGTTTTTT	CASSLAHGELFF
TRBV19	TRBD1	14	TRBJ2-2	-	TGTGCCAGTAGCCGGGGACAGGGGTCCGGGGAGCTGTTTTTT	CASSRGQGSGELFF